This is a list of T cell receptor beta chains from one sample in a study of breast tumors, draining lymph nodes, adjacent tissues. One entry per CDR3 protein, called by TCRdb with MiXCR from the multiplex PCR reads. The sample yields about 20,000 distinct CDR3 sequences, under 35% seen once. Sample: breast tumor tissue. The receptors were gathered from a female donor with breast cancer. Some clones in this sample may be carry-over from other donors' samples. CDR3s include the opening cysteine and the closing phenylalanine or tryptophan. A D gene is named only where the DNA matches it firmly. Part of the rows lack a size; the others show once, few, many or a class for expanded clones.

TRBV27	many	TRBJ2-7	-	TGTGCCAGCAGTCTGAAGCCGGGACGACTGATACAATACTCCTACGAGCAGTACTTC	CASSLKPGRLIQYSYEQYF
TRBV12-3/TRBV12-4	medium-sized	TRBJ2-7	-	TGTGCCAGCAGTAGGGACGGGGGCTACGAGCAGTACTTC	CASSRDGGYEQYF
TRBV19	-	TRBJ2-1	TRBD2	TGTGCCAGTAGTATAGTCCTAGCGGGGAATGAGCAGTTCTTC	CASSIVLAGNEQFF
TRBV7-9	many	TRBJ1-3	-	TGTGCCAGCAGCTTACTCCTGGGGCCTGGAAACACCATATATTTT	CASSLLLGPGNTIYF
TRBV28	few	TRBJ2-1	-	TGTGCCAGCAGTATTTCTAGTGACCCGAAAAATGAGCAGTTCTTC	CASSISSDPKNEQFF
TRBV7-9	-	TRBJ2-5	-	TGTGCCAGCAGCTTAGCGCGAGAGACCCAGTACTTC	CASSLARETQYF
TRBV20-1	many	TRBJ1-3	-	TGCAGTGCTAGAGATAGGGTGGCTGGAAACACCATATATTTT	CSARDRVAGNTIYF
TRBV7-9	many	TRBJ2-2	-	TGTGCCAGCAGTATCTCGGGCCCCGGGGAGCTGTTTTTT	CASSISGPGELFF
TRBV19	-	TRBJ1-1	TRBD1	TGTGCCAGTAGAAAACCCCCGGGACAGGGGAACACTGAAGCTTTCTTT	CASRKPPGQGNTEAFF
TRBV9	many	TRBJ2-1	TRBD2	TGTGCCAGCAGCGTAGTTCCAGCGGGGTCCAATGAGCAGTTCTTC	CASSVVPAGSNEQFF
TRBV12-3/TRBV12-4	-	TRBJ2-7	-	TGTGCCAGCAGTGCCCTCAGGTACGAGCAGTACTTC	CASSALRYEQYF
TRBV7-9	-	TRBJ2-3	-	TGTGCCAGCAGCTTAGCGCGGACCTTGAGGACAGATACGCAGTATTTT	CASSLARTLRTDTQYF
TRBV20-1	many	TRBJ2-2	TRBD2	TGCAGTGCTAGAGAACAGGCTAGCGGGCTCACCGGGGAGCTGTTTTTT	CSAREQASGLTGELFF
TRBV6-2/TRBV6-3	many	TRBJ2-3	-	TGTGCCAGCAGCTGGGCCTTAGCGGAGAGCACAGATACGCAGTATTTT	CASSWALAESTDTQYF
TRBV5-6	many	TRBJ2-7	-	TGTGCCAGCAGCTCCCCGGGACACCCTTACGAGCAGTACTTC	CASSSPGHPYEQYF
TRBV18	few	TRBJ2-7	TRBD2	TGTGCCAGCTCACCACAGTTCGGGAGGAGCGCCTACGAGCAGTACTTC	CASSPQFGRSAYEQYF
TRBV20-1	many	TRBJ2-1	TRBD2	TGCAGTGCTAGAGCCGGGACTAGCGGATCCAGGGGCTCCTACAATGAGCAGTTCTTC	CSARAGTSGSRGSYNEQFF
TRBV24-1	many	TRBJ2-3	-	TGTGCCACCAAGCCTGGCCGAGAAAACACAGATACGCAGTATTTT	CATKPGRENTDTQYF
TRBV6-2/TRBV6-3	many	TRBJ2-7	-	TGTGCCAGCAGTTACGCCGGCTGGGTCGACGAGCAGTACTTC	CASSYAGWVDEQYF
TRBV4-2	many	TRBJ2-6	TRBD1	TGTGCCAGCAGCGTCGACAGGGGTAGCACTGGGGCCAACGTCCTGACTTTC	CASSVDRGSTGANVLTF
TRBV28	many	TRBJ1-2	-	TGTGCCAGCAGGACCGGACGGAACTATGGCTACACCTTC	CASRTGRNYGYTF
TRBV20-1	-	TRBJ2-7	TRBD2	TGCAGTGCTCCTCGGACTAGCGGGTTTTCCTACGAGCAGTACTTC	CSAPRTSGFSYEQYF
TRBV20-1	many	TRBJ1-2	-	TGCAGTGCTAGGCAGGAGCCCTATGGCTACACCTTC	CSARQEPYGYTF
TRBV18	many	TRBJ2-5	TRBD1	TGTGCCAGCTCACCTGGGACAGAACAAGAGACCCAGTACTTC	CASSPGTEQETQYF
TRBV7-2	many	TRBJ2-5	-	TGTGCCAGCAGCCGCGTAGGGGGGGAGACCCAGTACTTC	CASSRVGGETQYF
TRBV2	medium-sized	TRBJ1-4	-	TGTGCCAGCAGCCCCAGGTGGGCAACTAATGAAAAACTGTTTTTT	CASSPRWATNEKLFF
TRBV18	many	TRBJ2-1	TRBD1	TGTGCCAGCTCACCACCGGGACAGGGGTCCTACAATGAGCAGTTCTTC	CASSPPGQGSYNEQFF
TRBV24-1	medium-sized	TRBJ2-3	TRBD2	TGTGCCACCAGTGATCGAGGACTAGTTGGAGATACGCAGTATTTT	CATSDRGLVGDTQYF
TRBV20-1	many	TRBJ2-7	-	TGCAGTGCCAGAAGGTCCTGGTCCTACGAGCAGTACTTC	CSARRSWSYEQYF
TRBV12-3/TRBV12-4	many	TRBJ1-2	-	TGTGCCAGCAGTTTCTGGGGGGATGGAGGCTACACCTTC	CASSFWGDGGYTF
TRBV27	many	TRBJ2-7	-	TGTGCCAGCAGTTTATCCCCTGTCAACGAGCAGTACTTC	CASSLSPVNEQYF
TRBV18	many	TRBJ2-7	TRBD1	TGTGCCAGCTCGCCACAGGGGGCCCCCGAGGAGCAGTACTTC	CASSPQGAPEEQYF
TRBV12-5	-	TRBJ2-5	-	TGTGCTAGTGGTCACGGGCAGGAAGGGACCCAGTACTTC	CASGHGQEGTQYF
TRBV19	many	TRBJ2-3	TRBD2	TGTGCCAGTGGACTAGCGGGAGGTACAGATACGCAGTATTTT	CASGLAGGTDTQYF
TRBV4-2	medium-sized	TRBJ2-1	-	TGTGCCAGCAGCCAAGAGAAGAACTCCTACAATGAGCAGTTCTTC	CASSQEKNSYNEQFF